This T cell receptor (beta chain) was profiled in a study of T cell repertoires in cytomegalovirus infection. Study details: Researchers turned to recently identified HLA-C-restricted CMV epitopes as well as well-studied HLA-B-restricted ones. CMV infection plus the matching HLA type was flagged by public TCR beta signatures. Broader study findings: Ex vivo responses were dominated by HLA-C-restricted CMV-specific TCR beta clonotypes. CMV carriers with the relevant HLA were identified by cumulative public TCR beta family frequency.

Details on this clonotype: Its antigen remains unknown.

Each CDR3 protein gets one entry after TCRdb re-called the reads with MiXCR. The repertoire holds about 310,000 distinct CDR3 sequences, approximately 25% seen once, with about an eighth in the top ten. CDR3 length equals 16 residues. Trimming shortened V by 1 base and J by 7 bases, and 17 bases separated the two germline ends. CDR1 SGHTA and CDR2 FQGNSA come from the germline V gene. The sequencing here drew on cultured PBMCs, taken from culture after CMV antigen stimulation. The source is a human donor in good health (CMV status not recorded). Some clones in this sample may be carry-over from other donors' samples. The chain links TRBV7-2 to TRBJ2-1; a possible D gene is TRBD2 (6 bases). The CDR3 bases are TGTGCCAGCAGCTTAGGTTCTCGGACTACTAAAAATGAGCAGTTCTTC. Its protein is CASSLGSRTTKNEQFF.